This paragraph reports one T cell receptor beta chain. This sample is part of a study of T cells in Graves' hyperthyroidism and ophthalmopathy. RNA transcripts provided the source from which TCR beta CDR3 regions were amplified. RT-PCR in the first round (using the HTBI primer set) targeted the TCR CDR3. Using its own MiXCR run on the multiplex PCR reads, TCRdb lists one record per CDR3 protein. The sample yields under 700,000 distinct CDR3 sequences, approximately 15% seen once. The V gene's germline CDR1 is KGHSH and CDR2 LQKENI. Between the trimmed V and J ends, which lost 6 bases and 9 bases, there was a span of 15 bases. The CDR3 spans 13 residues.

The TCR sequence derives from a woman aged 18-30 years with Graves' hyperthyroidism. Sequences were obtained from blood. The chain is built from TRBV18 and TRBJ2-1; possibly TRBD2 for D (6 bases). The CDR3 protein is CASSAGTPSEQFF. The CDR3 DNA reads TGTGCCAGCTCGGCGGGGACTCCTAGTGAGCAGTTCTTC.